This TCR beta chain was identified during a study of long-term antiretroviral therapy in people with HIV. General observations from the study: Blood in the study was drawn between the mid-2000s and the late 2010s, possibly under older ART regimens, which may be less effective than current ones.

Each sample contained roughly 0.95-11 million cryopreserved PBMC, thawed before DNA extraction. A word on this clone: The target antigen is unknown.

Germline CDR1 and CDR2: SGHVS and FQNEAQ. The ends lost 2 bases at V and 8 bases at J; junction bases unmatched: 8. The CDR3 has 15 residues. Researchers report immunoSEQ v3.0 was run at survey level. TCRdb keeps only in-frame clones here, not all; method: immunoSEQ multiplex PCR. The data show tens of thousands of clones, roughly 80% seen once. The sequenced sample was unsorted PBMCs, obtained 1 year after starting antiretroviral therapy. The TCR originated in a man younger than 35 with HIV. The chain couples TRBV7-8 to TRBJ2-1; 8 nucleotides line up with TRBD2. Written as DNA, the CDR3 is TGTGCCAGCAGCTTAATAAGCGGGAGTATGGATGAGCAGTTCTTC. Its translation is CASSLISGSMDEQFF. The full variable domain, with the rest looked up from reference TRBV7-8 and TRBJ2-1, is GAGVSQSPRYKVAKRGQDVALRCDPISGHVSLFWYQQALGQGPEFLTYFQNEAQLDKSGLPSDRFFAERPEGSVSTLKIQRTQQEDSAVYLCASSLISGSMDEQFFGPGTRLTVL.